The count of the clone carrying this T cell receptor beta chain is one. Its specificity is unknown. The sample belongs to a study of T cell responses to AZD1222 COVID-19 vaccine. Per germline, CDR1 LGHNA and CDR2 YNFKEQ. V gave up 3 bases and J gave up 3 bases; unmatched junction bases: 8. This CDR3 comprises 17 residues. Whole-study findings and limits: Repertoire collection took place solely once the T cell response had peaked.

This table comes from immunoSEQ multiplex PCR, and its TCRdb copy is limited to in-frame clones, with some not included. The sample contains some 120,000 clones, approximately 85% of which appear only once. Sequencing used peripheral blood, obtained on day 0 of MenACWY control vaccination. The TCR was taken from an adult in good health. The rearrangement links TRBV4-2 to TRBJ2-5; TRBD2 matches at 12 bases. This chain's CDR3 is CASSQALRLAGEETQYF. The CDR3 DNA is TGTGCCAGCAGCCAGGCCCTACGACTAGCGGGGGAAGAGACCCAGTACTTC.